What follows is one TCR beta chain and its context. The CDR3 contains 15 residues. Germline CDR1 reads LNHDA; CDR2 reads SQIVND (reference sequence). V was cut by 6 bases and J by 13 bases, with 22 bases left in between. This specimen comes from a study of T cells in Graves' hyperthyroidism and ophthalmopathy. What was amplified from RNA transcripts were TCR beta CDR3 regions. HTBI primers drove first-round RT-PCR of the TCR CDR3. TCRdb reprocessed the multiplex PCR reads with MiXCR, giving one entry per CDR3 protein. The table lists 500,000 to 600,000 distinct CDR3 sequences, 46% of them singletons, with 35% to 50% in the top ten.

This sequence joins TRBV19 and TRBJ1-6; D is possibly TRBD1 (6 bases). Sequenced material: peripheral blood or thyroid tissue (not recorded which). This TCR derives from an adult woman with Graves' disease, either hyperthyroidism or ophthalmopathy (not recorded which). The CDR3 nucleotides read TGTGCCAGTAGGAGGACAGACTATAGCAATCAGCCCCTCCACTTT. Translating gives CASRRTDYSNQPLHF. Full variable domain (missing parts from reference TRBV19 and TRBJ1-6): DGGITQSPKYLFRKEGQNVTLSCEQNLNHDAMYWYRQDPGQGLRLIYYSQIVNDFQKGDIAEGYSVSREKKESFPLTVTSAQKNPTAFYLCASRRTDYSNQPLHFGNGTRLTVT.